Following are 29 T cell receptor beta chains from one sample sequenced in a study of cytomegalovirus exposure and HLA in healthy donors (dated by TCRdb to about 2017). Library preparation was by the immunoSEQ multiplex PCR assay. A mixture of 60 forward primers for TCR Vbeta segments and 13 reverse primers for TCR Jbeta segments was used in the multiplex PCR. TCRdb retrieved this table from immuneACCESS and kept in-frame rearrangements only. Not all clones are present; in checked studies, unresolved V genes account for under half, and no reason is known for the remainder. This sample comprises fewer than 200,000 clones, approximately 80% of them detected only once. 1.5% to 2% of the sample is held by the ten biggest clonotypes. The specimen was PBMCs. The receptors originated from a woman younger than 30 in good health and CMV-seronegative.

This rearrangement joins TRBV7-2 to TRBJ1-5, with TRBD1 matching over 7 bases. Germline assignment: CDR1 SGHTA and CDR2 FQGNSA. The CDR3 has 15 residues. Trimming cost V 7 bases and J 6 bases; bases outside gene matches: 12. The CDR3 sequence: CASNIGDRVAQPQHF. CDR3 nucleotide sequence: TGTGCCAGCAATATAGGTGACAGGGTCGCTCAGCCCCAGCATTTT.

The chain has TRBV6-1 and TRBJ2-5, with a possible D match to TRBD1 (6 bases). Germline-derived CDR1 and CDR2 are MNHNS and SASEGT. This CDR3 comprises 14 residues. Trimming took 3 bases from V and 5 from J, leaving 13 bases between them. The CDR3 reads CASSDFRQAETQYF. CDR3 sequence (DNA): TGTGCCAGCAGTGACTTCCGACAGGCGGAGACCCAGTACTTC.

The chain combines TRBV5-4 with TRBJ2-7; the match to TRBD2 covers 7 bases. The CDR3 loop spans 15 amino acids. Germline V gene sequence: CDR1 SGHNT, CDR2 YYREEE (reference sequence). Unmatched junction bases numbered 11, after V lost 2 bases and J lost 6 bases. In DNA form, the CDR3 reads TGTGCCAGCAGCTTCGGGACGACGGGAGGATTCGAGCAGTACTTC. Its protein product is CASSFGTTGGFEQYF.

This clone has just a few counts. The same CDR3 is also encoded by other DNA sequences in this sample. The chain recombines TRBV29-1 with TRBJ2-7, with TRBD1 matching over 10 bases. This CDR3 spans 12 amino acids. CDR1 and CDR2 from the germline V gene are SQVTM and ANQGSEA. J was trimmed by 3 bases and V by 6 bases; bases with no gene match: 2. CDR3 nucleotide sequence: TGCAGCGTCAGGACAGGGGGCTACGAGCAGTACTTC. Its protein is CSVRTGGYEQYF.

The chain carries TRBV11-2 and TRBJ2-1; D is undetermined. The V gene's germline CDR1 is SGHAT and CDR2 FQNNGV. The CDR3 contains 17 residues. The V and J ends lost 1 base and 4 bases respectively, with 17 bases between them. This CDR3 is CASSLVRSRQAYNEQFF. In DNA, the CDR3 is TGTGCCAGCAGCTTAGTACGATCACGACAAGCATACAATGAGCAGTTCTTC.

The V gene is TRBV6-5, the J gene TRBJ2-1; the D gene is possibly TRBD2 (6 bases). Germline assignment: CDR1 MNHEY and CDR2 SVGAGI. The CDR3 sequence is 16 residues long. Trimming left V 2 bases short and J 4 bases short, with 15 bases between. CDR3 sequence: CASSYKGPSGYNEQFF. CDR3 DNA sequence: TGTGCCAGCAGTTACAAGGGCCCGAGCGGGTACAATGAGCAGTTCTTC.

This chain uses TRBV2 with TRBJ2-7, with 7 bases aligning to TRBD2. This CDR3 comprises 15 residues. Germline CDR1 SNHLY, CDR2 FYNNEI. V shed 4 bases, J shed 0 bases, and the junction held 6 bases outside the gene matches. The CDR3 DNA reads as TGTGCCAGCAGTGCGGGACTATCGAGCTCCTACGAGCAGTACTTC. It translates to CASSAGLSSSYEQYF.

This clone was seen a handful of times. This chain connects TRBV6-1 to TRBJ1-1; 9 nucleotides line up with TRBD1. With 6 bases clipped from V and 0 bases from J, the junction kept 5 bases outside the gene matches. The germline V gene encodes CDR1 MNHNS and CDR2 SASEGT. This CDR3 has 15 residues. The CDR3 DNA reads TGTGCCAGCAGGACCGGGACAGGGATGAACACTGAAGCTTTCTTT. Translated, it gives CASRTGTGMNTEAFF.

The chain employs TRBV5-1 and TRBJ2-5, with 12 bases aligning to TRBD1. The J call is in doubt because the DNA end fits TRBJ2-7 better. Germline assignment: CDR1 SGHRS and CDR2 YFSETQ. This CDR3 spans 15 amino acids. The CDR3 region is CASSLRDRGRYEQYF. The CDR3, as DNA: TGCGCCAGCAGTCTCAGGGACAGGGGGCGGTACGAGCAGTACTTC.

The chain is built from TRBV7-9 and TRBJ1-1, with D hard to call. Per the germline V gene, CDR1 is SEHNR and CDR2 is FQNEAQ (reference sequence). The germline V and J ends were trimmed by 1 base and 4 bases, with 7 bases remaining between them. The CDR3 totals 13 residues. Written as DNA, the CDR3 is TGTGCCAGCAGCTTAGAGGCGGGCACTGAAGCTTTCTTT. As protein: CASSLEAGTEAFF.

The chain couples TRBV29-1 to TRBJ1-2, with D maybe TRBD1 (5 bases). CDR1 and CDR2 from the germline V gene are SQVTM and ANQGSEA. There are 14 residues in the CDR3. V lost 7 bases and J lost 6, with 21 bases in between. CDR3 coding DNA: TGCAGCGGCGGGGGGGGAGTGTTGCTCGATGGCTACACCTTC. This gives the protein CSGGGGVLLDGYTF.

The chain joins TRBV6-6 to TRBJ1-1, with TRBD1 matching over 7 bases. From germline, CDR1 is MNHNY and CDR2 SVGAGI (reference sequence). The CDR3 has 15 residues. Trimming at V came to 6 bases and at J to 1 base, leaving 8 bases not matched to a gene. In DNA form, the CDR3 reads TGTGCCAGCAGCAGATCCGGGACAGCGAACACTGAAGCTTTCTTT. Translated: CASSRSGTANTEAFF.

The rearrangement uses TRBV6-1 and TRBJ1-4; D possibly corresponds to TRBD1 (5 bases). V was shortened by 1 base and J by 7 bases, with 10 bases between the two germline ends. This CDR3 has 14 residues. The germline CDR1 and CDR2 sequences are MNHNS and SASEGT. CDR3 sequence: CASSEGVRVEKLFF. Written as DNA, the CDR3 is TGTGCCAGCAGTGAAGGAGTCAGGGTTGAAAAACTGTTTTTT.

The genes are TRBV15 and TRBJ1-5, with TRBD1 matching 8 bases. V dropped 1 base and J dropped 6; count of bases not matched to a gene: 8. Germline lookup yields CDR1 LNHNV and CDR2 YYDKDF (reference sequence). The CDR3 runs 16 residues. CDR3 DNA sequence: TGTGCCACCAGCAGAGGGGGGGACAGGTTCGTTCAGCCCCAGCATTTT. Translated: CATSRGGDRFVQPQHF.

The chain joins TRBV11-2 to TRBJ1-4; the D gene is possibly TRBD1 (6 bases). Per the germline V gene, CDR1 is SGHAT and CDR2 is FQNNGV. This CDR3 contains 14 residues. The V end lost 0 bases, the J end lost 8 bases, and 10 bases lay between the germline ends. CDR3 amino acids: CASSLDRGAEKLFF. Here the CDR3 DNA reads TGTGCCAGCAGCTTAGACAGGGGAGCGGAAAAACTGTTTTTT.

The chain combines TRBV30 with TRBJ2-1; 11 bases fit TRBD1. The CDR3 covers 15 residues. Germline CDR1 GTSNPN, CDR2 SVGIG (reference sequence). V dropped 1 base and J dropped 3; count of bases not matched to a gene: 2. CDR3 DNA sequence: TGTGCCTGGAGTGAGGGGACAGGGGGCTACAATGAGCAGTTCTTC. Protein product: CAWSEGTGGYNEQFF.

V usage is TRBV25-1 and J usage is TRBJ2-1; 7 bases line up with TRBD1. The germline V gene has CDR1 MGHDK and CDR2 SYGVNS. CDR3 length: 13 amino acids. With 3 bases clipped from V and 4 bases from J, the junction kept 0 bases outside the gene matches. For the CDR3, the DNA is TGTGCCAGCAGTGAGGGACAGTACAATGAGCAGTTCTTC. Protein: CASSEGQYNEQFF.

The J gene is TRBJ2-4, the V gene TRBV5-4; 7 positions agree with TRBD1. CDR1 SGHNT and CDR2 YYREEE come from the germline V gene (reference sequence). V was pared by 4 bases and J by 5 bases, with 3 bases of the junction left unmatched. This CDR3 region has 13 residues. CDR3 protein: CASSLGTENIQYF. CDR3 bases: TGTGCCAGCAGCCTCGGGACAGAAAACATTCAGTACTTC.

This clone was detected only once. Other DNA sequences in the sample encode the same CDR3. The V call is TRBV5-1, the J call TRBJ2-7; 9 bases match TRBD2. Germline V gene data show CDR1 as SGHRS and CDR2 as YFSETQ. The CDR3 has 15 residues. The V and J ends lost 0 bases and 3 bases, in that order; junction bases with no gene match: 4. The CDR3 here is CASSLVAGGSYEQYF. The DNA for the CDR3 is TGCGCCAGCAGCTTGGTCGCGGGAGGGAGCTACGAGCAGTACTTC.

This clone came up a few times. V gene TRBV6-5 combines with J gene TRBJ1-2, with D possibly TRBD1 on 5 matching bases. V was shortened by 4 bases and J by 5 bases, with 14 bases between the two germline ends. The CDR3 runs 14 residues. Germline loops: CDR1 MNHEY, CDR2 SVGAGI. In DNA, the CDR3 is TGTGCCAGCAGTTCTTTTGACAGCAAGTATGGCTACACCTTC. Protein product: CASSSFDSKYGYTF.

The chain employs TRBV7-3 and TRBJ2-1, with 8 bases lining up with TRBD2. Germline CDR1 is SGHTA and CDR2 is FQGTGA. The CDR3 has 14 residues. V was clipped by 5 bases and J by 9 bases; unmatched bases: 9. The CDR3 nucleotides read TGTGCCAGCAGCCGCGGACGGGGGGGCTTTGAGCAGTTCTTC. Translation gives CASSRGRGGFEQFF.

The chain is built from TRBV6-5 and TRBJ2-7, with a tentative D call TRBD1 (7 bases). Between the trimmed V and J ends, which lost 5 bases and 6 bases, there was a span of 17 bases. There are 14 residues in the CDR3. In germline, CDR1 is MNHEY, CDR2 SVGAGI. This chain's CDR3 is CASSQGGGGGEQYF. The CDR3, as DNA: TGTGCCAGCAGTCAGGGGGGCGGAGGGGGCGAGCAGTACTTC.

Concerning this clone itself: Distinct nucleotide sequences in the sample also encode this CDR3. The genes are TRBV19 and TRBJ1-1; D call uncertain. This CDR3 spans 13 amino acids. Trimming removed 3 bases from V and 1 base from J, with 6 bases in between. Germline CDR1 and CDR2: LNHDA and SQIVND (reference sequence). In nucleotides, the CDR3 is TGTGCCAGTAGTATTAGTGGGAACACTGAAGCTTTCTTT. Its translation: CASSISGNTEAFF.

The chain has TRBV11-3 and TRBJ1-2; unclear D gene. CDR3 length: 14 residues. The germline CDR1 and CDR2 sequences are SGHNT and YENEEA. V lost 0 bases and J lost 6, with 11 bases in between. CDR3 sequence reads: CASSLECVIHGYTF. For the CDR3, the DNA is TGTGCCAGCAGCTTAGAGTGCGTAATCCATGGCTACACCTTC.

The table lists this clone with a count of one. The CDR3 DNA reads as TGTGCCACCAGCAGAGATACGCGGGGTATGGGCGAGCAGTACTTC. Protein: CATSRDTRGMGEQYF. The chain couples TRBV15 to TRBJ2-7; D is perhaps TRBD2 (6 bases). The CDR3 length is 15 residues. CDR1 is LNHNV and CDR2 is YYDKDF in the germline V gene (reference sequence). The V end lost 0 bases, the J end lost 6 bases, and 15 bases lay between the germline ends. Together with reference TRBV15 and TRBJ2-7, the CDR3 gives the full variable domain: DAMVIQNPRYQVTQFGKPVTLSCSQTLNHNVMYWYQQKSSQAPKLLFHYYDKDFNNEADTPDNFQSRRPNTSFCFLDIRSPGLGDTAMYLCATSRDTRGMGEQYFGPGTRLTVT.

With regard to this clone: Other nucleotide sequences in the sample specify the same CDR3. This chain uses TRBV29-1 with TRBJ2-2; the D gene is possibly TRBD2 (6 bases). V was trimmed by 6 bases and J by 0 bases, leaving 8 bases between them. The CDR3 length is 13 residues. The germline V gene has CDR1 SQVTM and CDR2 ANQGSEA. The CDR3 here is CSVRDSNTGELFF. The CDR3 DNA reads TGCAGCGTCCGGGACTCGAACACCGGGGAGCTGTTTTTT.

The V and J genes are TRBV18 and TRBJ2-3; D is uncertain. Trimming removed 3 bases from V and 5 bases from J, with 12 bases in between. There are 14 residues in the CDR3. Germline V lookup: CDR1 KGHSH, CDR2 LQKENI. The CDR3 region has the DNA TGTGCCAGCTCACCGAACTTTGGCGGAGATACGCAGTATTTT. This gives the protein CASSPNFGGDTQYF.

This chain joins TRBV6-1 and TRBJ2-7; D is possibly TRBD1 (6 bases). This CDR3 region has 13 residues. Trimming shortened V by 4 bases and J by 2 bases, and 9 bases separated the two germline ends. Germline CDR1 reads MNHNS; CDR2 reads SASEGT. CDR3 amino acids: CASSGDKTYEQYF. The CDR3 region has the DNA TGTGCCAGCAGTGGGGACAAAACCTACGAGCAGTACTTC.

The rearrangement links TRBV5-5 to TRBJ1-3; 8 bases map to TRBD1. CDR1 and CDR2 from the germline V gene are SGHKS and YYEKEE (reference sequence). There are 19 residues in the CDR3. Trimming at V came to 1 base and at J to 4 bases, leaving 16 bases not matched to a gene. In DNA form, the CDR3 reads TGTGCCAGCAGCTTGAAATTATTGGGAACAGGGGGACGCGGAAACACCATATATTTT. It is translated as CASSLKLLGTGGRGNTIYF.